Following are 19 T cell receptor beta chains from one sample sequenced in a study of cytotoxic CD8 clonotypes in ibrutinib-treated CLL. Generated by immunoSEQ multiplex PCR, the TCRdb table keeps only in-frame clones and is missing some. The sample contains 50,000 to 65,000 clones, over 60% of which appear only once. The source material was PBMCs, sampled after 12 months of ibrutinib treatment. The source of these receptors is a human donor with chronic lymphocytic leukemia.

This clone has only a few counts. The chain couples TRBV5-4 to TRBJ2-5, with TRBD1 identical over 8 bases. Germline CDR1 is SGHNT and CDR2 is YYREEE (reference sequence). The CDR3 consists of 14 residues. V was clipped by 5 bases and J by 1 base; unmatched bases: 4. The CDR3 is CASRDREIQETQYF. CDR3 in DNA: TGTGCCAGCAGGGACAGGGAGATCCAAGAGACCCAGTACTTC.

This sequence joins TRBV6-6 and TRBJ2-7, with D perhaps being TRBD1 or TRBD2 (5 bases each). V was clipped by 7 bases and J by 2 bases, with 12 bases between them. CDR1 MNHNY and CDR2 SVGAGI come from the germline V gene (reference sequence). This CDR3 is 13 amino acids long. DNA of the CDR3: TGTGCCAGCAAAGAGGGACCGGCCTACGAGCAGTACTTC. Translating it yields CASKEGPAYEQYF.

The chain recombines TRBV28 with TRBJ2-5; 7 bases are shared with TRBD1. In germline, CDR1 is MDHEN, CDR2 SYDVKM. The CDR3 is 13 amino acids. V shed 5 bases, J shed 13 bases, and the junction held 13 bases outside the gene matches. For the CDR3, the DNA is TGTGCCAGCAGTCCAAGGTCGGGACAGTCAAGGTACTTC. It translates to CASSPRSGQSRYF.

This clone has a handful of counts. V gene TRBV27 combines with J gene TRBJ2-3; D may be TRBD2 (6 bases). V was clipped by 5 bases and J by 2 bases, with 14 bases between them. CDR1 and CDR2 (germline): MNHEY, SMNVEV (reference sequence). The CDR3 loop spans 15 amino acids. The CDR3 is CASSQDSGPTDTQYF. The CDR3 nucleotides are TGTGCCAGCAGTCAAGATAGCGGCCCCACAGATACGCAGTATTTT.

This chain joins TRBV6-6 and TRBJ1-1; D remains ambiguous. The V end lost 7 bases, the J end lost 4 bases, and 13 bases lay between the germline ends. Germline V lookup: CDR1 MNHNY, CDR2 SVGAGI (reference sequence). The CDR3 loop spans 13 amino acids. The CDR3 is CASNVDGSTEAFF. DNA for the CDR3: TGTGCCAGCAACGTAGACGGAAGCACTGAAGCTTTCTTT.

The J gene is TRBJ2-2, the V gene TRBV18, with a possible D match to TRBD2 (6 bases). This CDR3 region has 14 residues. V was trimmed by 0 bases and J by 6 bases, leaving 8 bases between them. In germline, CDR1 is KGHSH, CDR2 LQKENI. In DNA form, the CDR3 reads TGTGCCAGCTCACCACCGGGAGGACCCGGGGAGCTGTTTTTT. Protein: CASSPPGGPGELFF.

DNA for the CDR3: TGTGCCAGCAGCTTACGCCTCGCTGGAAACACCATATATTTT. This codes for CASSLRLAGNTIYF. The chain links TRBV7-2 to TRBJ1-3; D gene unclear. The CDR3 is 14 amino acids. V was pared by 2 bases and J by 2 bases, with 7 bases between. Germline loops: CDR1 SGHTA, CDR2 FQGNSA.

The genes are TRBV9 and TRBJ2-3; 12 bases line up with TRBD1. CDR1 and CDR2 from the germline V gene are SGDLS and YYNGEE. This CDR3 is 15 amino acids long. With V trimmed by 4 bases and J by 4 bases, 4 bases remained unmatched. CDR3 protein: CASSTGTGGPDTQYF. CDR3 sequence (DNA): TGTGCCAGCAGCACTGGGACAGGGGGCCCAGATACGCAGTATTTT.

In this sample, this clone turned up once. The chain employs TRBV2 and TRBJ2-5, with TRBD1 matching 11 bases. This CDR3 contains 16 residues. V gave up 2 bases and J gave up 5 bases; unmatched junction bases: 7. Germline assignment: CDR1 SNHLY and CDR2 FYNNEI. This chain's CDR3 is CASSESRTGGWETQYF. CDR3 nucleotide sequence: TGTGCCAGCAGTGAAAGCAGGACAGGGGGCTGGGAGACCCAGTACTTC.

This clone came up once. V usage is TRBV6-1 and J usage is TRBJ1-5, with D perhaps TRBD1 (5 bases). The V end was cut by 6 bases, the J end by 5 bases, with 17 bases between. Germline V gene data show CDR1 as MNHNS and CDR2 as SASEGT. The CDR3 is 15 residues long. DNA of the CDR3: TGTGCCAGCAGCAGCAAGACAGTATTGGATCAGCCCCAGCATTTT. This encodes CASSSKTVLDQPQHF.

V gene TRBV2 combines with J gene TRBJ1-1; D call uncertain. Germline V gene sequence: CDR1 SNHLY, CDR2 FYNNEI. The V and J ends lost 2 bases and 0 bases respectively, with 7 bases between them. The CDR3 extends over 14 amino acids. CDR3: CASSERRLNTEAFF. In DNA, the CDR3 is TGTGCCAGCAGTGAAAGGCGCCTGAACACTGAAGCTTTCTTT. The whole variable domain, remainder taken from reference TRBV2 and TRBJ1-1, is EPEVTQTPSHQVTQMGQEVILRCVPISNHLYFYWYRQILGQKVEFLVSFYNNEISEKSEIFDDQFSVERPDGSNFTLKIRSTKLEDSAMYFCASSERRLNTEAFFGQGTRLTVV.

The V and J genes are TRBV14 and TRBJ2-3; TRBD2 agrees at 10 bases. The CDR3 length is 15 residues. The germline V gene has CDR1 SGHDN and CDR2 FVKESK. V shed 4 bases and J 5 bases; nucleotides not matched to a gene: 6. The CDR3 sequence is CASSRTSGGVDTQYF. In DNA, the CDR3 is TGTGCCAGCAGCCGGACTAGCGGTGGGGTAGATACGCAGTATTTT.

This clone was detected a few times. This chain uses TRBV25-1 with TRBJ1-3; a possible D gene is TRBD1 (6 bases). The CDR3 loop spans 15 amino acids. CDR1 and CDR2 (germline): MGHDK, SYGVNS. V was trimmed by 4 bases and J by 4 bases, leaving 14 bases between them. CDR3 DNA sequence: TGTGCCAGCAGTGTGTGGGGGGGCCTGGGAAACACCATATATTTT. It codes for CASSVWGGLGNTIYF.

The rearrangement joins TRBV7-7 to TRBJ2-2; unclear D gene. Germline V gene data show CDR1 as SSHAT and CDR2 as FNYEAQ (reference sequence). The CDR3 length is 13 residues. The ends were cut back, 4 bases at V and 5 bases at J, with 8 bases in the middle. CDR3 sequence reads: CASSSHETGELFF. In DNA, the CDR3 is TGTGCCAGCAGCTCCCATGAGACCGGGGAGCTGTTTTTT.

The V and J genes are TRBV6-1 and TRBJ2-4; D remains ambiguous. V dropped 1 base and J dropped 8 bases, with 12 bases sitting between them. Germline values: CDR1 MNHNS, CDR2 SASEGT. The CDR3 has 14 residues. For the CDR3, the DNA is TGTGCCAGCAGTGAAGGTGACCCTGGTGACATTCAGTACTTC. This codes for CASSEGDPGDIQYF.

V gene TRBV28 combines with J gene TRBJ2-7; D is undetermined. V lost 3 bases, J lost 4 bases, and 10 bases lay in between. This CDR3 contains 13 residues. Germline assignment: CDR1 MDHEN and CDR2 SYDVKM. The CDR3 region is CASSLAPVYEQYF. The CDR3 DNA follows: TGTGCCAGCAGTTTGGCACCGGTATACGAGCAGTACTTC.

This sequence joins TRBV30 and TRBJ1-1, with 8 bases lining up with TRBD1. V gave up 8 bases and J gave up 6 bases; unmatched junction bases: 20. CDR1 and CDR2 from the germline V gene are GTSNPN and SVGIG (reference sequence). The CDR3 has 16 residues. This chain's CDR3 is CAPRSRPGQEYSEAFF. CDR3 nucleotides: TGTGCCCCGCGATCCCGGCCGGGACAGGAGTACTCTGAAGCTTTCTTT.

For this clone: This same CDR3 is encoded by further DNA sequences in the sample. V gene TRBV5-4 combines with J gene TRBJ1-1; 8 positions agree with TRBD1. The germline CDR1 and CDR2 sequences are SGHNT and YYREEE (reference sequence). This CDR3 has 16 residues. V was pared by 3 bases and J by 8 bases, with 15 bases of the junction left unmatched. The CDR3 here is CASSSGQGAPFGEAFF. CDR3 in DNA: TGTGCCAGCAGCTCCGGACAGGGAGCTCCCTTTGGGGAAGCTTTCTTT.

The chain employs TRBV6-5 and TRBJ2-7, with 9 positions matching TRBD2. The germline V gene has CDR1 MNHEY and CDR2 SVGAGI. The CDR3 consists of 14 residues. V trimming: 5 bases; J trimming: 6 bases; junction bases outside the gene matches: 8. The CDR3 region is CASSRAGTSREQYF. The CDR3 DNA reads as TGTGCCAGCAGTCGCGCCGGGACTAGCCGCGAGCAGTACTTC.